This TCR beta chain comes out of a study of response to subunit inactivated influenza vaccine. There are a few counts of this clonotype. Each CDR3 protein gets one entry after TCRdb re-called the RT-PCR reads with MiXCR. The repertoire includes 400,000 to 550,000 distinct CDR3 sequences, about 25% of them detected once, and about 1.9% sits in the top ten. The clonotype comes from a man aged 45-60 years who received an inactivated influenza vaccine. The sequences come from CD4+ T cells sorted from PBMCs, collected 4 to 6 days after vaccination.

CDR3 in DNA: TGCAGTGCTAGAAACGGAGGGCGAGAGACCCAGTACTTC. It specifies CSARNGGRETQYF. The rearrangement links TRBV20-1 to TRBJ2-5, with D maybe TRBD2 (6 bases). Trimming pared 2 bases from V and 4 bases from J, leaving 11 bases between. The germline V gene has CDR1 DFQATT and CDR2 SNEGSKA (reference sequence). The CDR3 loop spans 13 amino acids.